The 3 T cell receptor beta chains below were found in one sample sequenced in a study of cytomegalovirus exposure and HLA in healthy donors (TCRdb year 2017). Receptor libraries were prepared by the immunoSEQ multiplex PCR assay. For the multiplex PCR, a mixture combining 60 forward primers for TCR Vbeta segments and 13 reverse primers for TCR Jbeta segments was used. TCRdb's version of the immuneACCESS table is confined to in-frame rearrangements and falls short of the full clone set. An unresolved V gene accounts for under half of the shortfall where checked; the remainder is of unknown origin. The sample contains 95,000 to 100,000 clones, approximately 80% of them found a single time. The biggest ten clones account for around 15% of the sample. Sample: PBMCs. The receptors shown here come from a man in his 60s in good health and CMV-seropositive.

This CDR3 reads CSAGQMGETQYF. The CDR3 DNA is TGCAGCGCCGGACAGATGGGAGAGACCCAGTACTTC. The rearrangement joins TRBV29-1 to TRBJ2-5, with D possibly being TRBD1 (6 bases). CDR1 and CDR2 (germline): SQVTM, ANQGSEA. Trimming left V 7 bases short and J 4 bases short, with 13 bases between. The CDR3 is 12 amino acids.

The genes are TRBV30 and TRBJ2-7; D perhaps matches TRBD1 (7 bases). V was pared by 3 bases and J by 1 base, with 16 bases between. The germline CDR1 and CDR2 sequences are GTSNPN and SVGIG (reference sequence). This CDR3 spans 15 amino acids. The CDR3 DNA sequence: TGTGCCTGGAGGACGCGGGACAGACAATCCTACGAGCAGTACTTC. Translating gives CAWRTRDRQSYEQYF. Drawing the rest from reference TRBV30 and TRBJ2-7, the complete variable domain is SQTIHQWPATLVQPVGSPLSLECTVEGTSNPNLYWYRQAAGRGLQLLFYSVGIGQISSEVPQNLSASRPQDRQFILSSKKLLLSDSGFYLCAWRTRDRQSYEQYFGPGTRLTVT.

This chain links TRBV10-3 with TRBJ2-3; D remains unclear. The CDR3 runs 13 residues. CDR1 is ENHRY and CDR2 is SYGVKD in the germline V gene. V was clipped by 4 bases and J by 2 bases, with 7 bases between them. The CDR3 DNA sequence: TGTGCCATCAGTGCGCAGATCACAGATACGCAGTATTTT. Amino acid sequence: CAISAQITDTQYF.